Listed below are T cell receptor beta chains from one sample, sequenced in a study of CD8 T cells in Susac syndrome. TCRdb reprocessed the immunoSEQ multiplex PCR reads via MiXCR and lists one record per CDR3 protein. Of around 170,000 distinct CDR3 sequences in the sample, 90% to 95% were seen once. The source material was CD4+ T cells from PBMCs. The origin of the receptors is a human donor in good health. Each CDR3 is given with its conserved first and last residue. Fields, in order: V gene, J gene, CDR3 protein.

>TRBV30|TRBJ1-1
CAWRDGLNTEAFF
>TRBV12-3/TRBV12-4|TRBJ2-7
CASSHGQGPSEQYF
>TRBV6-4|TRBJ2-1
CASSDSFQGRNEQFF
>TRBV5-1|TRBJ2-7
CASSLGASGGPTPYEQYF
>TRBV4-3|TRBJ2-3
CASSQGTRQDTQYF
>TRBV7-2|TRBJ2-3
CASSLAGTSDTQYF
>TRBV24-1|TRBJ2-1
CATSERSFDEQFF
>TRBV20-1|TRBJ2-7
CSARGVRNSLSVYEQYF
>TRBV6-2/TRBV6-3|TRBJ2-4
CASTIAAQGVGIQYF
>TRBV5-1|TRBJ2-7
CASSSDPSYYEQYF
>TRBV11-3|TRBJ2-5
CASSLERERGRYQETQYF
>TRBV28|TRBJ2-1
CASSPGTSGRIEQFF
>TRBV6-6|TRBJ2-7
CASSASRYEQYF
>TRBV20-1|TRBJ1-5
CSASRDYSNQPQHF
>TRBV29-1|TRBJ1-2
CSVVGQGKGYTF
>TRBV29-1|TRBJ2-3
CSVGGLADFSTDTQYF
>TRBV20-1|TRBJ2-7
CSAVDSGLSYEQYF
>TRBV2|TRBJ2-2
CASNRQRRGTGELFF
>TRBV12-3/TRBV12-4|TRBJ2-5
CASTAIGGQETQYF
>TRBV18|TRBJ2-5
CASSPPNGGGTQYF
>TRBV20-1|TRBJ1-1
CSALRGGSTEAFF
>TRBV3-1|TRBJ2-7
CASSARDGSYEQYF
>TRBV4-1|TRBJ2-2
CASSRSGQGYTGELFF
>TRBV18|TRBJ1-5
CASSPGRDNQPQHF
>TRBV13|TRBJ1-6
CASSFNRGDASPLHF
>TRBV6-5|TRBJ2-3
CASSYSASGAADTQYF
>TRBV4-1|TRBJ1-2
CASSTRVIRKGYGYTF
>TRBV20-1|TRBJ1-4
CSARKPFHEKLFF
>TRBV5-1|TRBJ2-2
CASSLEILAGNTGELFF
>TRBV7-8|TRBJ1-1
CASSFTGGTEAFF
>TRBV4-2|TRBJ1-2
CASSQDNGGNYGYTF
>TRBV29-1|TRBJ2-2
CSVGGDGELFF
>TRBV18|TRBJ1-1
CASTTGTSEAFF
>TRBV19|TRBJ2-5
CASSMKRQVTETQYF
>TRBV29-1|TRBJ2-1
CSAGEPNNEQFF
>TRBV7-2|TRBJ2-7
CASSLLGKYEQYF
>TRBV29-1|TRBJ1-2
CSVEKGTSYGYTF
>TRBV7-9|TRBJ2-1
CASRPGSEQFF
>TRBV20-1|TRBJ2-7
CSASPGDRVGEQYF
>TRBV30|TRBJ2-2
CAWRGRDRLVFNTGELFF
>TRBV9|TRBJ1-1
CASSLPPGQENTEAFF
>TRBV30|TRBJ2-5
CAWSVRGVETQYF
>TRBV7-6|TRBJ2-2
CASSPFANTGELFF
>TRBV30|TRBJ1-2
CAWSVVPYGYTF
>TRBV6-1|TRBJ2-5
CASRTGGETQYF
>TRBV14|TRBJ2-7
CASSHRTSGDPGRTYEQYF
>TRBV29-1|TRBJ2-5
CSVAGTGGETQYF
>TRBV6-2/TRBV6-3|TRBJ1-5
CASSSGTRGSNQPQHF
>TRBV6-2/TRBV6-3|TRBJ2-5
CASSRDTVKETQYF
>TRBV10-3|TRBJ2-7
CAISEGRDYEQYF
>TRBV5-1|TRBJ1-1
CASSRGRPEVAFF
>TRBV11-2|TRBJ2-1
CASSLGASNEQFF